These 21 T cell receptor beta chains came from one sample sequenced in a study of beta chain features in type 1 diabetes. Overall study results and limits: Shorter TCRB CDR3s, moderately but significantly so, were found in Type 1 diabetes patients in all four CD4+ subsets.

Their cognate antigens are unknown. What was sequenced were expressed TCRB transcripts, since all of the isolated RNA had been reverse transcribed. Data came from immunoSEQ multiplex PCR; TCRdb stores just in-frame clones and leaves some out. The sample has roughly 180,000 clones, around 8% seen once. The sample taken for sequencing was central memory CD4+ T cells from blood. Source of these receptors: a woman aged 40 to 50 with type 1 diabetes.

There are a few counts of this clone. The J gene is TRBJ2-1, the V gene TRBV19; a possible D gene is TRBD2 (5 bases). V was clipped by 3 bases and J by 8 bases, with 11 bases between them. Germline assignment: CDR1 LNHDA and CDR2 SQIVND (reference sequence). This CDR3 region has 13 residues. For the CDR3, the DNA is TGTGCCAGTAGTATCGGGCTGAGGGATGAGCAGTTCTTC. Protein product: CASSIGLRDEQFF.

This clone occurred a few times. V is TRBV19 and J is TRBJ2-7; D possibly corresponds to TRBD2 (6 bases). The germline V gene has CDR1 LNHDA and CDR2 SQIVND (reference sequence). The CDR3 loop spans 15 amino acids. Trimming left V 3 bases short and J 3 bases short, with 15 bases between. CDR3 sequence: CASSIRLALGYEQYF. CDR3 in DNA: TGTGCCAGTAGTATCCGGCTAGCGCTTGGCTACGAGCAGTACTTC.

The V gene is TRBV4-1, the J gene TRBJ1-2; unclear D gene. Germline-derived CDR1 and CDR2 are MGHRA and YSYEKL. V lost 5 bases, J lost 0 bases, and 19 bases lay in between. The length of the CDR3 is 17 residues. The CDR3 nucleotides read TGCGCCAGCAGCTCGTGGGAGAGACGGCCAGCTAACTATGGCTACACCTTC. As protein: CASSSWERRPANYGYTF.

The V and J genes are TRBV4-3 and TRBJ1-2, with D unresolved. Per the germline V gene, CDR1 is LGHNA and CDR2 is YSLEER. V lost 4 bases and J lost 0, with 9 bases in between. The CDR3 totals 14 residues. The CDR3 loop is CASSPGLANYGYTF. CDR3 in DNA: TGCGCCAGCAGCCCAGGTTTAGCTAACTATGGCTACACCTTC.

This chain links TRBV6-1 with TRBJ2-5; D perhaps matches TRBD2 (6 bases). CDR3 size: 13 residues. Germline V gene data show CDR1 as MNHNS and CDR2 as SASEGT. V shed 4 bases and J shed 4 bases, with 10 bases lying between them. This chain's CDR3 is CASSGGVGETQYF. CDR3 DNA: TGTGCCAGCAGTGGGGGGGTTGGAGAGACCCAGTACTTC.

This clone has just a few counts. The V and J genes are TRBV9 and TRBJ1-1, with D unresolved. The CDR3 runs to 15 residues. V was shortened by 1 base and J by 3 bases, with 13 bases between the two germline ends. Germline lookup yields CDR1 SGDLS and CDR2 YYNGEE. CDR3 coding DNA: TGTGCCAGCAGCGTATACTCGGGAGAGGACACTGAAGCTTTCTTT. Translating it yields CASSVYSGEDTEAFF.

This clone was seen a handful of times. The chain couples TRBV7-2 to TRBJ1-6; unclear D gene. Germline V gene sequence: CDR1 SGHTA, CDR2 FQGNSA. V was clipped by 4 bases and J by 7 bases, with 11 bases between them. The CDR3 runs to 14 residues. The CDR3 DNA reads as TGTGCCAGCAGCTCCCCCGAGAAGAATTCACCCCTCCACTTT. It codes for CASSSPEKNSPLHF.

The J gene is TRBJ2-3, the V gene TRBV14, with D maybe TRBD2 (6 bases). Trimming pared 4 bases from V and 3 bases from J, leaving 14 bases between. This CDR3 comprises 15 residues. Germline CDR1 reads SGHDN; CDR2 reads FVKESK. The CDR3 DNA is TGTGCCAGCAGCCTACCGGGACTGCCTACAGATACGCAGTATTTT. It encodes CASSLPGLPTDTQYF.

This clone was observed many times. The chain is built from TRBV28 and TRBJ2-1, with TRBD2 identical over 7 bases. The germline CDR1 and CDR2 sequences are MDHEN and SYDVKM. The CDR3 is 16 residues long. J gave up 7 bases and V 4 bases, and 13 bases lay outside the gene matches. CDR3 amino acids: CASSYRITGGGNEQFF. The CDR3, as DNA: TGTGCCAGCAGTTATCGAATTACGGGGGGAGGTAATGAGCAGTTCTTC.

This clone was seen at least ten times. The chain couples TRBV7-9 to TRBJ2-7, with D unclear. V was pared by 1 base and J by 3 bases, with 13 bases between. There are 15 residues in the CDR3. The germline gives CDR1 SEHNR, CDR2 FQNEAQ (reference sequence). The CDR3 DNA sequence: TGTGCCAGCAGCTTAGGCACAGTGTCCATCTACGAGCAGTACTTC. Translation gives CASSLGTVSIYEQYF. Complete variable domain (other parts from reference TRBV7-9 and TRBJ2-7): DTGVSQNPRHKITKRGQNVTFRCDPISEHNRLYWYRQTLGQGPEFLTYFQNEAQLEKSRLLSDRFSAERPKGSFSTLEIQRTEQGDSAMYLCASSLGTVSIYEQYFGPGTRLTVT.

This chain links TRBV11-2 with TRBJ1-2; D is ambiguous. The V and J ends lost 1 base and 8 bases respectively, with 14 bases between them. Germline CDR1 SGHAT, CDR2 FQNNGV. The CDR3 consists of 14 residues. The chain's CDR3 is CASSLAGSARGYTF. The CDR3 region has the DNA TGTGCCAGCAGCTTAGCGGGGAGCGCGAGAGGCTACACCTTC.

The rearrangement joins TRBV19 to TRBJ2-1; 14 bases fit TRBD2. The junction had 3 bases not matched to a gene; V was cut back by 6 bases and J by 2 bases. This CDR3 contains 16 residues. CDR1 is LNHDA, CDR2 SQIVND, per germline (reference sequence). CDR3 coding DNA: TGTGCCAGTAGAAGGACTAGCGGGAGGACCTACAATGAGCAGTTCTTC. It translates to CASRRTSGRTYNEQFF.

This clone appeared many times. The chain carries TRBV5-1 and TRBJ2-7; 7 bases agree with TRBD1. V lost 7 bases and J lost 6; bases outside the gene matches: 13. CDR1 and CDR2 (germline): SGHRS, YFSETQ. This CDR3 spans 14 amino acids. CDR3 coding DNA: TGCGCCAGCTCGAGAGGGGGCGCGGAAGCCGAGCAGTACTTC. It is translated as CASSRGGAEAEQYF.

This clone was seen a few times. The V gene is TRBV7-8, the J gene TRBJ2-1; 8 positions agree with TRBD1. Germline loops: CDR1 SGHVS, CDR2 FQNEAQ. J gave up 6 bases and V 7 bases, and 11 bases lay outside the gene matches. The CDR3 is made up of 15 amino acids. The DNA for the CDR3 is TGTGCCAGCACCCCGCCGGGACAGGCTATCAATGAGCAGTTCTTC. This sequence encodes CASTPPGQAINEQFF.

There are a few counts of this clone. The chain recombines TRBV5-4 with TRBJ1-1; D ambiguous. The CDR3 loop spans 14 amino acids. The germline CDR1 and CDR2 sequences are SGHNT and YYREEE (reference sequence). V shed 1 base and J shed 0 bases, with 7 bases lying between them. The CDR3 DNA is TGTGCCAGCAGCTTGAGAGGCCTGAACACTGAAGCTTTCTTT. It specifies CASSLRGLNTEAFF.

The V gene is TRBV18, the J gene TRBJ1-5; D perhaps matches TRBD1 (6 bases). CDR1 and CDR2 from the germline V gene are KGHSH and LQKENI. The CDR3 sequence is 14 residues long. Trimming cost V 3 bases and J 7 bases, with 13 bases left between them. CDR3 sequence reads: CASSPSGGPQPQHF. CDR3 DNA: TGTGCCAGCTCACCCTCGGGGGGCCCGCAGCCCCAGCATTTT.

This clone was detected a few times. V usage is TRBV4-3 and J usage is TRBJ2-1; 8 bases align to TRBD2. V was pared by 0 bases and J by 8 bases, with 9 bases of the junction left unmatched. This CDR3 region has 16 residues. Germline V gene data show CDR1 as LGHNA and CDR2 as YSLEER. CDR3 residues: CASSQEGASGSDEQFF. The CDR3 DNA reads as TGCGCCAGCAGCCAAGAGGGCGCGAGCGGGAGCGATGAGCAGTTCTTC.

This clone was counted only a few times. This chain links TRBV7-2 with TRBJ2-1; TRBD1 matches 10 bases. The CDR3 is 13 residues long. CDR1 SGHTA and CDR2 FQGNSA come from the germline V gene. Trimming took 5 bases from V and 9 from J; bases not matched to a gene: 4. In DNA form, the CDR3 reads TGTGCCAGCAGCCGACAGGGGGCGGGTGAGCAGTTCTTC. This translates into CASSRQGAGEQFF.

This clone has more than one count but fewer than ten. The rearrangement links TRBV7-9 to TRBJ2-1; possible D gene TRBD2, 6 bases. Germline values: CDR1 SEHNR, CDR2 FQNEAQ (reference sequence). Trimming removed 6 bases at V and 2 bases at J, with 8 bases between. This CDR3 has 13 residues. CDR3 coding DNA: TGTGCCAGCAGGCGGGATACCTACAATGAGCAGTTCTTC. Its translation is CASRRDTYNEQFF. The entire variable domain, with the rest obtained from reference TRBV7-9 and TRBJ2-1, is as follows: DTGVSQNPRHKITKRGQNVTFRCDPISEHNRLYWYRQTLGQGPEFLTYFQNEAQLEKSRLLSDRFSAERPKGSFSTLEIQRTEQGDSAMYLCASRRDTYNEQFFGPGTRLTVL.

This clone was observed a handful of times. This chain joins TRBV11-3 and TRBJ2-7, with 7 bases matching TRBD1. This CDR3 spans 15 amino acids. Germline V gene sequence: CDR1 SGHNT, CDR2 YENEEA. The ends lost 2 bases at V and 0 bases at J; junction bases unmatched: 4. CDR3 loop: CASSLRAGGSYEQYF. The CDR3 DNA follows: TGTGCCAGCAGCTTAAGGGCAGGGGGCTCCTACGAGCAGTACTTC.

This chain uses TRBV29-1 with TRBJ2-5; tentative D call: TRBD2 (5 bases). The CDR3 is 14 amino acids. The V end lost 4 bases, the J end lost 1 base, and 13 bases lay between the germline ends. Per the germline V gene, CDR1 is SQVTM and CDR2 is ANQGSEA. CDR3 sequence reads: CSVVRRGSQETQYF. The CDR3 nucleotides read TGCAGCGTTGTAAGGAGAGGGTCCCAAGAGACCCAGTACTTC.